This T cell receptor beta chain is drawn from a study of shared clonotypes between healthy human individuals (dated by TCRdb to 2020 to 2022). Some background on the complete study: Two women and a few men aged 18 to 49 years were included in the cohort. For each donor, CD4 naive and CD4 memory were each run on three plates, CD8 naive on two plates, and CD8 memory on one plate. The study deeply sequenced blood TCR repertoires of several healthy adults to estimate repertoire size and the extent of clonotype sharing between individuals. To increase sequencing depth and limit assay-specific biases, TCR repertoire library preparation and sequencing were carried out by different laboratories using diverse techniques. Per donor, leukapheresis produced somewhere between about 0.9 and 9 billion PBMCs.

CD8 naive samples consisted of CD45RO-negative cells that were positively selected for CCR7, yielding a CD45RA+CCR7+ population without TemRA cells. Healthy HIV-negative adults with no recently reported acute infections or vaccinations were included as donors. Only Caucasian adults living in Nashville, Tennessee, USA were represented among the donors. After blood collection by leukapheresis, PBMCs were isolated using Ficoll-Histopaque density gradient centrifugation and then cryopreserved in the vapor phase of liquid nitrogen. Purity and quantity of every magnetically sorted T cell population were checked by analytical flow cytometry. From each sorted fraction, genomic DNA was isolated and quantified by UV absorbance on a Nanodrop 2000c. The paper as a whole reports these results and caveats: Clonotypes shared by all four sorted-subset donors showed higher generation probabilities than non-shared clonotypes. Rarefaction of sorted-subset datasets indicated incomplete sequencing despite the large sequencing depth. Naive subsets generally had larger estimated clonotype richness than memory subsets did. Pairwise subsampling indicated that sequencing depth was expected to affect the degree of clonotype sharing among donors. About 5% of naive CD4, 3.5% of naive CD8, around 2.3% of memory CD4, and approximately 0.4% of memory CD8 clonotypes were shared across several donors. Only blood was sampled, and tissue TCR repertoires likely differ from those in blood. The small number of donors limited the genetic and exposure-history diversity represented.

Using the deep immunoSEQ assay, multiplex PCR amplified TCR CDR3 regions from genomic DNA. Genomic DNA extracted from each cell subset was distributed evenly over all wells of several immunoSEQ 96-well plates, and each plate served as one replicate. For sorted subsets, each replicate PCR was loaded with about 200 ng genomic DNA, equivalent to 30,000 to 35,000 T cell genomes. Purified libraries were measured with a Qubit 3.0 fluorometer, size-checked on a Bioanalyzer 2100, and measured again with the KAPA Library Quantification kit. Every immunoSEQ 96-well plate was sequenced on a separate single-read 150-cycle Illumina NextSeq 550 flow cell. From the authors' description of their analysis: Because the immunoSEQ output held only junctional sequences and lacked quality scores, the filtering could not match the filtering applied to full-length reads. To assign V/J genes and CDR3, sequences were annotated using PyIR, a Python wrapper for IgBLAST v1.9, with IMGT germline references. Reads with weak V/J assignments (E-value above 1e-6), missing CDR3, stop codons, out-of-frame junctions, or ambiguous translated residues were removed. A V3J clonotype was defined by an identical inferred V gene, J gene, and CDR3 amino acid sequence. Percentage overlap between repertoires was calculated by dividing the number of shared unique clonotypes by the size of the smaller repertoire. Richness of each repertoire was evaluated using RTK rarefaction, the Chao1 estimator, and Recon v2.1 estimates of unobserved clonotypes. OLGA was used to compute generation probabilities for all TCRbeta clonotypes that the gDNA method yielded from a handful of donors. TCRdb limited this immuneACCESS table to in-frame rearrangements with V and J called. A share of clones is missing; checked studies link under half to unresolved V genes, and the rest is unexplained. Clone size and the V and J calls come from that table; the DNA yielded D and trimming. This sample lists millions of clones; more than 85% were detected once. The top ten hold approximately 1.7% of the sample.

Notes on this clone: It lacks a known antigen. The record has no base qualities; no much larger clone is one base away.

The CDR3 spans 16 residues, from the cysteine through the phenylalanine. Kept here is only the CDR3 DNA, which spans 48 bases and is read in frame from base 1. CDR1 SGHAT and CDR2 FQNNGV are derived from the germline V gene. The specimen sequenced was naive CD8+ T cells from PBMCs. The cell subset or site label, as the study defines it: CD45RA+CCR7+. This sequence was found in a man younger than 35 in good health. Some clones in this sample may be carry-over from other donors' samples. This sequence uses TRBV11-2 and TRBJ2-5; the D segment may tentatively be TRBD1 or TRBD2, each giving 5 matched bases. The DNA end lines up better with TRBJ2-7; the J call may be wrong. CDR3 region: CASSLTSGTRKYEQYF. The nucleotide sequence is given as TGTGCCAGCAGCTTAACGTCTGGGACCCGGAAGTACGAGCAGTACTTC.